Listed below are T cell receptor beta chains from one sample, sequenced in a study of blood T cell repertoires in COVID-19. Only in-frame clones appear in the TCRdb table, and some are missing; sequencing was by immunoSEQ multiplex PCR. The sample holds about 160,000 clones; about nine tenths are singletons and the top ten take 15% to 20%. Sequencing was performed on peripheral blood. The receptors originated from a man aged 55-75 years with active or convalescent COVID-19. Each CDR3 is given with its conserved first and last residue. A D gene is named only where the DNA matches it firmly. Clone size is given for some rows only: seen once, a few or many times, or a class if the clone is expanded.

TRBJ1-1 TRBV5-4 NA NA 13 TGTGCCAGCAGCATGACAGTGAACACTGAAGCTTTCTTT CASSMTVNTEAFF
TRBJ2-2 TRBV10-1 NA NA 13 TGCGCCAGCAGCGCTTCGCGGACCGGGGAGCTGTTTTTT CASSASRTGELFF
TRBJ1-4 TRBV9 once TRBD1 15 TGTGCCAGCAGCAACCGGGACAGAACTAATGAAAAACTGTTTTTT CASSNRDRTNEKLFF
TRBJ2-1 TRBV20-1 NA NA 15 TGCAGTGCTAGTAACGACGGGCAGGGGCGGAATGAGCAGTTCTTC CSASNDGQGRNEQFF
TRBJ1-3 TRBV6-2/TRBV6-3 NA NA 14 TGTGCCAGCACCCCTGAGGTCTCTGGAAACACCATATATTTT CASTPEVSGNTIYF
TRBJ2-7 TRBV5-6 few TRBD1 15 TGTGCCAGCAGCCTGTTTGACAGGGATCTACGAGAGCAGTACTTC CASSLFDRDLREQYF
TRBJ2-3 TRBV7-2 NA TRBD2 14 TGTGCCAGCATGATAGCGGGGGGTTGGAATACGCAGTATTTT CASMIAGGWNTQYF
TRBJ1-2 TRBV5-6 NA NA 14 TGTGCCAGCAGCTTGGGACAGAAGGTCTATGGCTACACCTTC CASSLGQKVYGYTF
TRBJ2-7 TRBV6-5 few NA 11 TGTGCCTCGCGGGGTCTGAGCGAGCAGTACTTC CASRGLSEQYF
TRBJ2-2 TRBV5-1 NA NA 16 TGCGCCAGCAGCTTGGTCACAGGCCTTGCGGCCGGGGAGCTGTTTTTT CASSLVTGLAAGELFF
TRBJ1-2 TRBV19 NA TRBD1 17 TGTGCCAGTAGTATAGATCTGGGACAGTTTCCGGGCTATGGCTACACCTTC CASSIDLGQFPGYGYTF
TRBJ2-7 TRBV10-3 NA TRBD1 14 TGTGCCATCAGTATGAGGACAGGGGTGTACGAGCAGTACTTC CAISMRTGVYEQYF
TRBJ2-5 TRBV13 NA NA 14 TGTGCCAGCAGCTTAAGACAAACTCTGGAAACCCAGTACTTC CASSLRQTLETQYF
TRBJ2-7 TRBV12-3/TRBV12-4 NA TRBD1 13 TGTGCCAGCACCGAAACAGGGGGAAACGAGCAGTACTTC CASTETGGNEQYF
TRBJ2-1 TRBV27 NA TRBD1 14 TGTGCCAGCGCCAGGGGGAGCTCCTACAATGAGCAGTTCTTC CASARGSSYNEQFF
TRBJ2-1 TRBV4-2 NA TRBD2 16 TGTGCCAGCAGCCAAGATCAAGCGGGGGTATACAATGAGCAGTTCTTC CASSQDQAGVYNEQFF
TRBJ2-1 TRBV5-4 NA TRBD2 16 TGTGCCAGCAGCTTGGTCGGGAGGGTCTCCTACAATGAGCAGTTCTTC CASSLVGRVSYNEQFF
TRBJ1-4 TRBV5-6 once NA 14 TGTGCCAGCAGCTTGGGACACGTTAATGAAAAACTGTTTTTT CASSLGHVNEKLFF
TRBJ1-2 TRBV9 NA NA 15 TGTGCCAGCAGCGTAGTGAGCAGGGGCTACTATGGCTACACCTTC CASSVVSRGYYGYTF
TRBJ2-1 TRBV5-6 NA TRBD2 16 TGTGCCAGCAGCCCTAGGACTAGCGGGCTCTACAATGAGCAGTTCTTC CASSPRTSGLYNEQFF
TRBJ2-2 TRBV6-2/TRBV6-3 once NA 13 TGTGCCAGCAGTTACCAGAACACCGGGGAGCTGTTTTTT CASSYQNTGELFF
TRBJ2-1 TRBV7-2 NA NA 14 TGTGCCAGCAGCAGATCGACAGAAAACAATGAGCAGTTCTTC CASSRSTENNEQFF
TRBJ1-2 TRBV19 NA TRBD1 16 TGTGCCAGTAGTATAGGGGGGACAGCACGCAACTATGGCTACACCTTC CASSIGGTARNYGYTF
TRBJ2-1 TRBV15 NA NA 14 TGTGCCACCAGCAGAGATCAGGGGGGCAATGAGCAGTTCTTC CATSRDQGGNEQFF
TRBJ2-7 TRBV9 NA NA 13 TGTGCCAGCAGCCCCTCAGGGTCCCACGAGCAGTACTTC CASSPSGSHEQYF
TRBJ1-6 TRBV4-2 NA NA 20 TGTGCCAGCAGCCAAGATTGGCAAGGCCCGGGGTTGGTATTGAGTTCACCCCTCCACTTT CASSQDWQGPGLVLSSPLHF
TRBJ2-5 TRBV7-9 once TRBD2 17 TGTGCCAGCAGCTTAGAGGGGACTAGCGGGAGGAAAGAGACCCAGTACTTC CASSLEGTSGRKETQYF
TRBJ2-1 TRBV3-1/TRBV3-2 NA TRBD1 15 TGTGCCAGCAGCCAGACAGGGGTGGTCTACAATGAGCAGTTCTTC CASSQTGVVYNEQFF
TRBJ2-7 TRBV18 NA TRBD1 15 TGTGCCAGCTCACCTCCGGGACAGCGACTCTACGAGCAGTACTTC CASSPPGQRLYEQYF
TRBJ1-2 TRBV3-1/TRBV3-2 NA NA 13 TGTGCCAGCAGCAACAGGATTCTCTATGGCTACACCTTC CASSNRILYGYTF
TRBJ1-2 TRBV7-9 NA TRBD1 15 TGTGCCAGCAGCAAACGACAGGGGGTTTTAGATGGCTACACCTTC CASSKRQGVLDGYTF
TRBJ1-5 TRBV6-1 NA NA 19 TGTGCCAGCAGTGAAAGGGAGGTCTGGGGTGTACTAGGAAATCAGCCCCAGCATTTT CASSEREVWGVLGNQPQHF
TRBJ1-1 TRBV20-1 once NA 13 TGCAGTGCTAGTCTGACAGTGAACACTGAAGCTTTCTTT CSASLTVNTEAFF
TRBJ2-5 TRBV11-2 NA TRBD1 14 TGTGCCAGCAGCAAAACTACAGGGGTGGGGACCCAGTACTTC CASSKTTGVGTQYF
TRBJ1-2 TRBV10-3 NA NA 13 TGTGCCATCAGTGCTAGGATCGACTATGGCTACACCTTC CAISARIDYGYTF
TRBJ1-1 TRBV11-2 NA NA 15 TGTGCCAGCAGCTTAGGGGGGGACCGGAACACTGAAGCTTTCTTT CASSLGGDRNTEAFF
TRBJ1-3 TRBV5-1 NA NA 14 TGCGCCAGCAGCTTGGCGAGCTCTGGAAACACCATATATTTT CASSLASSGNTIYF
TRBJ2-7 TRBV5-1 NA NA 16 TGCGCCAGCAGCTTGGAAGGAGTATGGGAGCCCTACGAGCAGTACTTC CASSLEGVWEPYEQYF
TRBJ2-3 TRBV9 NA NA 16 TGTGCCAGCAGCGACCCTCGGAGGGGCGGAGGGGATACGCAGTATTTT CASSDPRRGGGDTQYF
TRBJ1-1 TRBV5-6 NA NA 11 TGTGCCAGCAGCTTGGGGACAAAAGCTTTCTTT CASSLGTKAFF
TRBJ1-5 TRBV6-5 NA NA 15 TGTGCCAGCAACCAACAGGGTATCGCCGATCAGCCCCAGCATTTT CASNQQGIADQPQHF